At least ten counts were recorded for the clone carrying this TCR beta chain. As yet, its antigen is unknown. PBMCs were sourced from 9 to 10 ml fresh peripheral blood. Per germline, CDR1 MDHEN and CDR2 SYDVKM. CDR3 length equals 14 residues. The ends were cut back, 5 bases at V and 2 bases at J, with 13 bases in the middle. RNA transcripts served as the template for amplifying TCR beta CDR3 regions. First-round RT-PCR of the TCR CDR3 relied on the HTBI primer set. TCRdb processed the multiplex PCR reads anew with MiXCR; each CDR3 protein has one entry. The table shows about 640,000 distinct CDR3 sequences, with less than 25% occurring only once. This entry comes from a study of T cells in Graves' hyperthyroidism and ophthalmopathy. Study results and caveats: Researchers report that a 13 V-J model separated ophthalmopathy from stable hyperthyroidism.

The clonotype comes from a man aged 30-40 years with Graves' ophthalmopathy. Sequencing used blood. The rearrangement joins TRBV28 to TRBJ2-7; D is possibly TRBD1 (6 bases). The CDR3 nucleotides are TGTGCCAGCAGTCAAGGACAGCCCCCCTACGAGCAGTACTTC. Translation gives CASSQGQPPYEQYF.